The present T cell receptor beta chain was sequenced within a study of Tregs in tolerant kidney transplant recipients. Findings and limits, study-wide: Tregs expanded with activated donor B cells seemed most donor-specific.

Germline V lookup: CDR1 MDHEN, CDR2 SYDVKM. V trimming: 7 bases; J trimming: 0 bases; junction bases outside the gene matches: 7. This CDR3 has 17 amino acids. Notes on this clone: Antigen unknown.

Profiling relied on immunoSEQ multiplex PCR, and the TCRdb table lists in-frame clones only, not all of them. Among 100,000 to 130,000 clones listed, 90% were seen once. The chain combines TRBV28 with TRBJ2-3, with TRBD2 matching 13 bases. This receptor was identified in a human donor who received a combined kidney and bone marrow transplant. Sequencing was performed on CD4+ T cells from blood, taken before the transplant. The CDR3 loop is CASIPGLAGTSTDTQYF. CDR3 coding DNA: TGTGCCAGCATTCCGGGACTAGCGGGGACTAGCACAGATACGCAGTATTTT. The full variable domain, with the rest looked up from reference TRBV28 and TRBJ2-3, is DVKVTQSSRYLVKRTGEKVFLECVQDMDHENMFWYRQDPGLGLRLIYFSYDVKMKEKGDIPEGYSVSREKKERFSLILESASTNQTSMYLCASIPGLAGTSTDTQYFGPGTRLTVL.